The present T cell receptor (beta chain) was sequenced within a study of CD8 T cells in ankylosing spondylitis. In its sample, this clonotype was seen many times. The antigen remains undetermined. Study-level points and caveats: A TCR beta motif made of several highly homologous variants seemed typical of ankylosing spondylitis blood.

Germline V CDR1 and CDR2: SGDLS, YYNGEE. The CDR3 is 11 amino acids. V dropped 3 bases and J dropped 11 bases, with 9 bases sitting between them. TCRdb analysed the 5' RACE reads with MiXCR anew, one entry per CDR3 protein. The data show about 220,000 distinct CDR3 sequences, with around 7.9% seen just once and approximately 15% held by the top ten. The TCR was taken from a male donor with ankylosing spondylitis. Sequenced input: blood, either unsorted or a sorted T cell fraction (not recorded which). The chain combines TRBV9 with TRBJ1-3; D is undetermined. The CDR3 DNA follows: TGTGCCAGCAGCGATGCTAGGTCCATATATTTT. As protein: CASSDARSIYF.